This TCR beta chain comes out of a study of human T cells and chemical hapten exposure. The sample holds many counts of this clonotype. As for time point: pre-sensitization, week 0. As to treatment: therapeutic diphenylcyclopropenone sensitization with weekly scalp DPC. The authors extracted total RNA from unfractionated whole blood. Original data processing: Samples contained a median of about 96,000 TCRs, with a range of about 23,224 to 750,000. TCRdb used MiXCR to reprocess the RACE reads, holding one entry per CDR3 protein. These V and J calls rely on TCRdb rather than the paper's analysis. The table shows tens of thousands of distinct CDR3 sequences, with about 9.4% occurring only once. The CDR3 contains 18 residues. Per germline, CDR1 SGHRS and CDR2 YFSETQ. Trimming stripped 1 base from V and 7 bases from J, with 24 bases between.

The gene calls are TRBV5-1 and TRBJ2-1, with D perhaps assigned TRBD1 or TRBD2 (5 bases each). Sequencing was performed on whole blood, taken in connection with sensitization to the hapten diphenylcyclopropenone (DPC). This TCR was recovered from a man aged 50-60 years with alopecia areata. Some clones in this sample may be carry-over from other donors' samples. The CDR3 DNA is TGCGCCAGCAGCTTGCCCCCGCCGGGTAGAAGCGGACAAAATGAGCAGTTCTTC. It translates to CASSLPPPGRSGQNEQFF.